This TCR beta chain was captured in a study of control samples from healthy donors and cancer patients. This CDR3 is 12 amino acids long. V shed 10 bases and J shed 1 base, with 10 bases lying between them. CDR1 and CDR2 (germline): ENHRY, SYGVKD. TCRdb keeps only in-frame clones here, not all; method: immunoSEQ multiplex PCR. The repertoire has some 210,000 clones, roughly nine tenths of them found once; the top ten carry 1.5% to 2%. This sequence was found in a man aged 25-45 years in good health. The chain carries TRBV10-3 and TRBJ1-1, with D unclear. The sequenced sample was blood. In nucleotides, the CDR3 is TGTGCCACGCGCCTAGGGAACACTGAAGCTTTCTTT. As protein: CATRLGNTEAFF.